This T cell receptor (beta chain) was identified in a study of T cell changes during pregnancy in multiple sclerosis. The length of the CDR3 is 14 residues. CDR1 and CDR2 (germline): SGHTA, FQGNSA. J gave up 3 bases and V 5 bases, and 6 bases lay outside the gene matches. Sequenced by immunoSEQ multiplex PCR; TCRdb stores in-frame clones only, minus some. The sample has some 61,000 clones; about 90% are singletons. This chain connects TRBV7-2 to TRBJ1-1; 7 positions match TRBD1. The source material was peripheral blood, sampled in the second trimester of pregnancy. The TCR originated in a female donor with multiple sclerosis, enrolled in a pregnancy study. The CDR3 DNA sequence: TGTGCCAGCAGCCCGGGACAGACGTACACTGAAGCTTTCTTT. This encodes CASSPGQTYTEAFF.